This entry concerns a single T cell receptor (beta chain). Its antigen is unknown. PCR involved 60 Vbeta and 13 Jbeta primers. Clones were read by immunoSEQ multiplex PCR, and TCRdb kept only the in-frame ones, dropping some. The table has about 160,000 clones, about 86% seen once. This sample stems from a study of cytomegalovirus exposure and HLA in healthy donors. Study context: Out of 170 million or so T cells, an earlier analysis found 117 million unique TCR beta sequences in total.

Study-level points and caveats: In presence/absence analyses, roughly uniform sequencing depth across donors was assumed.

The CDR3 is 15 residues long. J gave up 6 bases and V 3 bases, and 7 bases lay outside the gene matches. Germline CDR1 is SGHRS and CDR2 is YFSETQ. This receptor was obtained from a woman under 30 in good health and CMV-seronegative. The chain recombines TRBV5-1 with TRBJ2-7, with 12 bases fitting TRBD1. The sequencing sample was made of PBMCs. CDR3 sequence (DNA): TGCGCCAGCAGCTCGACCGGGACAGGGGGCCTCGAGCAGTACTTC. It is translated as CASSSTGTGGLEQYF.